These 3 T cell receptor beta chains originate from one sample sequenced in a study of T cell responses to AZD1222 COVID-19 vaccine (dated by TCRdb to about 2021). The receptor library was made with the immunoSEQ multiplex PCR assay. This is the immuneACCESS table as TCRdb keeps it, with only in-frame sequences that have V and J called. A part of the clones is gone; compared with another copy, unresolved V genes explain less than half, and the rest is unexplained. Counted in this sample were approximately 120,000 clones; over 75% of them appeared once. Approximately 15% of the sample goes to the ten largest clones. The time point label of this sample denotes: baseline before first vaccination. The starting material was peripheral blood, obtained on day 0 of AZD1222 vaccination. The receptors were sampled from an adult in good health.

The chain recombines TRBV28 with TRBJ2-4; TRBD2 is a possible D gene (5 bases). The CDR3 consists of 12 residues. CDR1 is MDHEN and CDR2 is SYDVKM in the germline V gene. V lost 7 bases and J 4 bases, leaving 8 bases between the germline ends. The CDR3 protein is CASMRGKNIQYF. The CDR3 coding sequence is TGTGCCAGCATGAGAGGGAAAAACATTCAGTACTTC. Filled out from reference TRBV28 and TRBJ2-4, the complete variable domain reads DVKVTQSSRYLVKRTGEKVFLECVQDMDHENMFWYRQDPGLGLRLIYFSYDVKMKEKGDIPEGYSVSREKKERFSLILESASTNQTSMYLCASMRGKNIQYFGAGTRLSVL.

This clone was seen once. V and J are TRBV5-4 and TRBJ2-7; TRBD2 matches at 9 bases. Trimming at V came to 4 bases and at J to 0 bases, leaving 8 bases not matched to a gene. Looked up from germline, CDR1 is SGHNT and CDR2 is YYREEE (reference sequence). CDR3 length equals 16 residues. The CDR3 loop reads CASSHSGGINSYEQYF. The CDR3 DNA sequence: TGTGCCAGCAGCCATAGCGGGGGCATAAACTCCTACGAGCAGTACTTC.

V and J are TRBV6-6 and TRBJ2-7; 9 bases fit TRBD1. Germline loops: CDR1 MNHNY, CDR2 SVGAGI (reference sequence). The CDR3 is 13 amino acids. V lost 5 bases and J lost 9; bases outside the gene matches: 8. CDR3 coding DNA: TGTGCCAGCAGTCTAGGGACAGGGTTGTTGCAGTACGTC. As protein: CASSLGTGLLQYV.